This T cell receptor beta chain was sequenced in a study of blood T cells in healthy people across ages. It was with a sample-barcoded 5' primer and a J-beta primer mix that a second PCR of roughly 7 to 12 cycles was run. Each cDNA molecule received a tag from a template-switch adaptor that had 12 random nucleotides. TCRdb reanalysed the 5' RACE reads using MiXCR and keeps one entry per CDR3 protein. The table lists about 1,500,000 distinct CDR3 sequences, 28% of them singletons. The CDR3 loop spans 13 amino acids. V dropped 4 bases and J dropped 4 bases, with 13 bases sitting between them. Germline CDR1 GTSNPN, CDR2 SVGIG (reference sequence).

The chain carries TRBV30 and TRBJ1-2; D unclear. The sequence was obtained from a woman in her 30s in good health. What was sequenced was blood. In DNA form, the CDR3 reads TGTGCCTGGACCATCGGACGTAGCTATGGCTACACCTTC. Residues: CAWTIGRSYGYTF.